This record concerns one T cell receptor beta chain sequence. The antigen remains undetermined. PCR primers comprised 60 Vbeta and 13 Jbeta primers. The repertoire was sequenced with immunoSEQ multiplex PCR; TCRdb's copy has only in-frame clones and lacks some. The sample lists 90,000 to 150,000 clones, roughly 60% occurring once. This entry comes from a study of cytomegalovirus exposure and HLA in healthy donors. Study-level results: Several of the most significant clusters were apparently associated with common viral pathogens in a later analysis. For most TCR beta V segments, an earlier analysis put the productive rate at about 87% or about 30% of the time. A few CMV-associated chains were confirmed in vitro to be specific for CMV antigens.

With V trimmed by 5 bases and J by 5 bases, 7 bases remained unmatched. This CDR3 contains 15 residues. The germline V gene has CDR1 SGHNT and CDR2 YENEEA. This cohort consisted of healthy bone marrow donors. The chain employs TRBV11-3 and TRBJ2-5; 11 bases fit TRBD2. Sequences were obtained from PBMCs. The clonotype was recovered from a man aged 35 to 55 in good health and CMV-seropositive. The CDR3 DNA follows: TGTGCCAGCAGCCTCGTAGCGGGGGGGTTGGAGACCCAGTACTTC. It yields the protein CASSLVAGGLETQYF.